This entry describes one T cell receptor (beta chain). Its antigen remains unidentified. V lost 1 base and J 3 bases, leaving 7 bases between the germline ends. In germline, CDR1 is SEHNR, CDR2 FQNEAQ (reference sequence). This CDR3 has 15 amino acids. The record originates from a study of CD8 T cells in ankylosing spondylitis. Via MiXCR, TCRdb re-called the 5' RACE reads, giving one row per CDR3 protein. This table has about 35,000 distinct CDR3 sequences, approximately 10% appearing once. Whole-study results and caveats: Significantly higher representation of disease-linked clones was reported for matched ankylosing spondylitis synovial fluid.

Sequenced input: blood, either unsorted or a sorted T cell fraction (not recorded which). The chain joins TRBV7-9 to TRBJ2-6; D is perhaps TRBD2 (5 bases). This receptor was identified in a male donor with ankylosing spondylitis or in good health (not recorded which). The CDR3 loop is CASSLVGSGANVLTF. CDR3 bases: TGTGCCAGCAGCTTAGTGGGGAGTGGGGCCAACGTCCTGACTTTC.